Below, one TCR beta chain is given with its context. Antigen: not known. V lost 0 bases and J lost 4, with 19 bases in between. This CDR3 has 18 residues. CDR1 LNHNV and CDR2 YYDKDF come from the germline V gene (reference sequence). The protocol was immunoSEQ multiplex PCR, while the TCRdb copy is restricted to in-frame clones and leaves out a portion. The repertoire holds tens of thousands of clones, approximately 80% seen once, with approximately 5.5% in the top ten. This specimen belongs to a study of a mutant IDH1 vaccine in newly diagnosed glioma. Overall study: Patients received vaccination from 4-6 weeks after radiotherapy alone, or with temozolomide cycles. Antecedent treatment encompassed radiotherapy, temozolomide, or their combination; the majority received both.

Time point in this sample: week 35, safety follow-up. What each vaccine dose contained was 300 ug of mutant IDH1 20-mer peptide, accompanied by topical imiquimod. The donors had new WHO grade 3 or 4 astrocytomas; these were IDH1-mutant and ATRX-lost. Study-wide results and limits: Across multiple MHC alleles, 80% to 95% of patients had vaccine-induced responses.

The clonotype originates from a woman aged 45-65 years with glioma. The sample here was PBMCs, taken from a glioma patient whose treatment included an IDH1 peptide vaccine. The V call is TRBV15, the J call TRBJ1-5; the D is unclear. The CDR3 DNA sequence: TGTGCCACCAGCAGAGATTCGCGGGGAACGGGGAGGAATCAGCCCCAGCATTTT. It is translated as CATSRDSRGTGRNQPQHF. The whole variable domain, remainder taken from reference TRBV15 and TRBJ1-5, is DAMVIQNPRYQVTQFGKPVTLSCSQTLNHNVMYWYQQKSSQAPKLLFHYYDKDFNNEADTPDNFQSRRPNTSFCFLDIRSPGLGDTAMYLCATSRDSRGTGRNQPQHFGDGTRLSIL.